Presented here are 17 T cell receptor beta chains from one specimen sequenced in a study of beta chain features in type 1 diabetes. General study results and limits: Across all four CD4+ subsets, people with type 1 diabetes showed modestly shorter TCRB CDR3s.

Expressed TCRB transcripts were sequenced because the isolated RNA had all been reverse transcribed beforehand. Generated by immunoSEQ multiplex PCR, the TCRdb table keeps only in-frame clones and is missing some. The sample holds hundreds of thousands of clones, around 16% seen once. No antigen has been assigned to these receptors. Sequenced material: naive CD4+ T cells from blood. All receptors derive from a man younger than 35 with type 1 diabetes.

This clone was found a few times. The chain joins TRBV29-1 to TRBJ2-3; 8 bases fit TRBD2. In germline, CDR1 is SQVTM, CDR2 ANQGSEA. This CDR3 spans 13 amino acids. V was clipped by 5 bases and J by 3 bases; unmatched bases: 4. CDR3 DNA sequence: TGCAGCGTTCTCACTAGCGGAACAGATACGCAGTATTTT. Translation: CSVLTSGTDTQYF.

The rearrangement uses TRBV5-4 and TRBJ2-1; the match to TRBD1 covers 10 bases. CDR1 SGHNT and CDR2 YYREEE come from the germline V gene (reference sequence). The V gene end was trimmed by 3 bases and the J gene end by 6 bases; junction bases not matched to a gene: 6. The CDR3 is 15 amino acids. In nucleotides, the CDR3 is TGTGCCAGCAGCTCGCCGGGACAGGGGACCAATGAGCAGTTCTTC. Residues: CASSSPGQGTNEQFF.

This clone was recorded a few times. The CDR3 sequence is CASSRGTYEQYF. The DNA of the CDR3 is TGTGCCAGCTCCCGGGGAACCTACGAGCAGTACTTC. The chain combines TRBV28 with TRBJ2-7, with D possibly matching TRBD2 (5 bases). V was pared by 8 bases and J by 2 bases, with 10 bases between. CDR1 is MDHEN, CDR2 SYDVKM, per germline. The CDR3 loop spans 12 amino acids.

The chain recombines TRBV10-3 with TRBJ2-7, with 10 bases lining up with TRBD1. The CDR3 length is 15 residues. Germline values: CDR1 ENHRY, CDR2 SYGVKD. Trimming at V came to 4 bases and at J to 1 base, leaving 4 bases not matched to a gene. The CDR3 loop reads CAISGRDRGSYEQYF. The CDR3 bases are TGTGCCATCAGTGGCCGGGACAGGGGTTCCTACGAGCAGTACTTC.

The chain combines TRBV19 with TRBJ2-7, with 7 bases identical to TRBD1. The CDR3 has 14 amino acids. Germline CDR1 is LNHDA and CDR2 is SQIVND (reference sequence). DNA for the CDR3: TGTGCTAGTGCCGGACAGGAGGCCTCCTACGAGCAGTACTTC. Translating it yields CASAGQEASYEQYF.

The rearrangement joins TRBV30 to TRBJ1-1; 11 bases align to TRBD1. V trimming: 1 base; J trimming: 0 bases; junction bases outside the gene matches: 1. Germline lookup yields CDR1 GTSNPN and CDR2 SVGIG (reference sequence). This CDR3 has 15 amino acids. The CDR3 protein is CAWSGDRGLNTEAFF. The CDR3, as DNA: TGTGCCTGGAGTGGGGACAGGGGGTTGAACACTGAAGCTTTCTTT.

V is TRBV28 and J is TRBJ1-2; 7 bases match TRBD1. This CDR3 is built from 14 residues. V lost 4 bases and J lost 4; bases outside the gene matches: 6. The germline V gene encodes CDR1 MDHEN and CDR2 SYDVKM. The CDR3 DNA reads TGTGCCAGCAGTTCCGGACAGGCAGGCTATGGCTACACCTTC. Its translation is CASSSGQAGYGYTF.

This clone showed up just a few times. The V call is TRBV19, the J call TRBJ1-1; no clear D gene. Germline CDR1 and CDR2: LNHDA and SQIVND (reference sequence). The germline V and J ends were trimmed by 6 bases and 10 bases, with 15 bases remaining between them. The CDR3 spans 12 residues. The CDR3 region is CASSSFYSGAFF. CDR3 DNA sequence: TGTGCCAGTAGCTCTTTTTACAGCGGAGCTTTCTTT.

This clone showed up just a few times. The CDR3 is CASSRSAGAFQYF. Here the CDR3 DNA reads TGTGCCAGCTCACGCTCAGCAGGGGCATTTCAGTACTTC. V and J are TRBV18 and TRBJ2-4, with a possible D match to TRBD1 (6 bases). CDR3 length: 13 amino acids. With 4 bases removed from V and 11 bases from J, the gap between germline ends came to 15 bases. Germline loops: CDR1 KGHSH, CDR2 LQKENI.

The rearrangement joins TRBV2 to TRBJ1-2, with D unresolved. This CDR3 has 14 amino acids. Per the germline V gene, CDR1 is SNHLY and CDR2 is FYNNEI. The V end lost 1 base, the J end lost 6 bases, and 12 bases lay between the germline ends. The chain's CDR3 is CASSEGRGSDGYTF. The CDR3 nucleotides are TGTGCCAGCAGTGAAGGTCGGGGATCGGATGGCTACACCTTC.

This clone showed up just a few times. This chain connects TRBV5-1 to TRBJ2-5, with 7 bases that match TRBD1. The CDR3 contains 13 residues. V lost 6 bases and J lost 4; bases outside the gene matches: 6. Germline CDR1 SGHRS, CDR2 YFSETQ. The CDR3 region has the DNA TGCGCCAGCAAACAGGGGAGTGGAGAGACCCAGTACTTC. It translates to CASKQGSGETQYF. Full variable domain (outside the CDR3, taken from reference TRBV5-1 and TRBJ2-5): KAGVTQTPRYLIKTRGQQVTLSCSPISGHRSVSWYQQTPGQGLQFLFEYFSETQRNKGNFPGRFSGRQFSNSRSEMNVSTLELGDSALYLCASKQGSGETQYFGPGTRLLVL.

The chain employs TRBV30 and TRBJ2-1, with D possibly TRBD2 on 6 matching bases. The germline V gene encodes CDR1 GTSNPN and CDR2 SVGIG (reference sequence). The CDR3 is 14 amino acids. V lost 7 bases and J 7 bases, leaving 20 bases between the germline ends. The CDR3 DNA sequence: TGTGCCTCCACGAATGCTATAGCGGTAAATGAGCAGTTCTTC. It specifies CASTNAIAVNEQFF.

The chain links TRBV15 to TRBJ2-7, with D possibly being TRBD2 (6 bases). The V end was cut by 0 bases, the J end by 7 bases, with 13 bases between. The germline CDR1 and CDR2 sequences are LNHNV and YYDKDF (reference sequence). This CDR3 contains 14 residues. The CDR3: CATSRDEGAGEQYF. The CDR3, as DNA: TGTGCCACCAGCAGAGATGAAGGGGCGGGGGAGCAGTACTTC.

In this sample, this clone turned up a few times. V gene TRBV23-1 combines with J gene TRBJ2-4, with D maybe TRBD2 (6 bases). TRBV23-1 is placed among ORFs of uncertain function. Trimming removed 0 bases at V and 6 bases at J, with 18 bases between. The CDR3 is made up of 17 amino acids. CDR3 amino acids: CASSQSWREPLRNIQYF. For the CDR3, the DNA is TGCGCCAGCAGTCAATCTTGGCGGGAACCCCTTAGAAACATTCAGTACTTC.

This clone has just a few counts. The chain employs TRBV4-3 and TRBJ1-4, with D unclear. In germline, CDR1 is LGHNA, CDR2 YSLEER. The CDR3 sequence is 15 residues long. V was pared by 2 bases and J by 2 bases, with 9 bases between. The CDR3 DNA is TGCGCCAGCAGCCAAAATGGAGGGACTAATGAAAAACTGTTTTTT. Amino acids: CASSQNGGTNEKLFF.

This clone occurred a few times. The chain is built from TRBV14 and TRBJ2-1, with 8 bases lining up with TRBD2. The CDR3 loop spans 15 amino acids. Germline CDR1 and CDR2: SGHDN and FVKESK. The junction had 11 bases not matched to a gene; V was cut back by 4 bases and J by 9 bases. DNA for the CDR3: TGTGCCAGCAGCCCCCTCCCGGGAGGGCGGGGTGAGCAGTTCTTC. Protein product: CASSPLPGGRGEQFF.

The rearrangement joins TRBV5-1 to TRBJ2-5; D ambiguous. Germline V gene sequence: CDR1 SGHRS, CDR2 YFSETQ. The CDR3 consists of 14 residues. V was cut by 1 base and J by 5 bases, with 12 bases left in between. The CDR3 loop reads CASSLSPSGETQYF. Here the CDR3 DNA reads TGCGCCAGCAGCTTGTCGCCTAGTGGGGAGACCCAGTACTTC.